Following are 23 T cell receptor beta chains from one sample sequenced in a study of OX40 agonist ivuxolimab in advanced cancers. TCRdb keeps only in-frame clones here, not all; method: immunoSEQ multiplex PCR. The sample yields 25,000 to 30,000 clones, about 90% seen once. The sample here was CD4+ or CD8+ T cells sorted from blood, taken in a trial of the OX40 agonist ivuxolimab. Receptors were obtained from an adult with an advanced solid tumor such as melanoma, head and neck, liver or kidney cancer.

The sample holds a few counts of this clone. CDR3 region: CASSTGGAQTQYF. The CDR3 coding sequence is TGTGCCAGCAGCACAGGGGGCGCTCAGACCCAGTACTTC. The chain employs TRBV28 and TRBJ2-5; 9 bases agree with TRBD1. The CDR3 covers 13 residues. J was trimmed by 6 bases and V by 6 bases; bases with no gene match: 5. From germline, CDR1 is MDHEN and CDR2 SYDVKM.

The V and J genes are TRBV9 and TRBJ2-5, with a tentative D call TRBD2 (6 bases). Germline lookup yields CDR1 SGDLS and CDR2 YYNGEE. The CDR3 loop spans 14 amino acids. Trimming stripped 4 bases from V and 3 bases from J, with 13 bases between. This CDR3 is CASSWGGGKETQYF. CDR3 in DNA: TGTGCCAGCAGCTGGGGAGGAGGGAAAGAGACCCAGTACTTC.

This clone showed up just once. The chain joins TRBV4-3 to TRBJ2-5, with 8 nucleotides matching TRBD2. The ends lost 0 bases at V and 10 bases at J; junction bases unmatched: 4. The CDR3 contains 13 residues. In germline, CDR1 is LGHNA, CDR2 YSLEER. The CDR3 bases are TGCGCCAGCAGCCAAGAGGGGGCGGGGGGCCAGTACTTC. Translated, it gives CASSQEGAGGQYF.

The chain combines TRBV19 with TRBJ2-1; a possible D gene is TRBD2 (6 bases). From germline, CDR1 is LNHDA and CDR2 SQIVND (reference sequence). Between the trimmed V and J ends, which lost 3 bases and 3 bases, there was a span of 12 bases. The CDR3 spans 15 residues. This CDR3 reads CASSIRRESYNEQFF. The CDR3 DNA is TGTGCCAGTAGTATCCGGCGGGAAAGCTACAATGAGCAGTTCTTC.

The gene calls are TRBV5-5 and TRBJ2-7, with TRBD2 matching 8 bases. The CDR3 covers 13 residues. Germline trimming cut 2 bases from V and 3 bases from J; bases unmatched to any gene: 1. CDR1 is SGHKS, CDR2 YYEKEE, per germline (reference sequence). The CDR3 region has the DNA TGTGCCAGCAGCTTCGGGACTAGCTACGAGCAGTACTTC. Translation: CASSFGTSYEQYF.

V is TRBV30 and J is TRBJ2-1; the D call may be TRBD1 or TRBD2 (5 bases each). The V and J ends lost 5 bases and 10 bases respectively, with 15 bases between them. Germline CDR1 and CDR2: GTSNPN and SVGIG (reference sequence). This CDR3 comprises 12 residues. The CDR3 nucleotides are TGTGCCTGGGGAAGGACGTGGGGGGAGCAGTTCTTC. It is translated as CAWGRTWGEQFF. Filled out from reference TRBV30 and TRBJ2-1, the complete variable domain reads SQTIHQWPATLVQPVGSPLSLECTVEGTSNPNLYWYRQAAGRGLQLLFYSVGIGQISSEVPQNLSASRPQDRQFILSSKKLLLSDSGFYLCAWGRTWGEQFFGPGTRLTVL.

This clone appeared a few times. The chain carries TRBV13 and TRBJ2-7; D may be TRBD1 (5 bases). Germline CDR1 is PRHDT and CDR2 is FYEKMQ (reference sequence). This CDR3 comprises 16 residues. The V end lost 5 bases, the J end lost 2 bases, and 19 bases lay between the germline ends. For the CDR3, the DNA is TGTGCCAGCAGCCCAGTAGCTAGGGGCCAAACCTACGAGCAGTACTTC. Encoded protein: CASSPVARGQTYEQYF.

V is TRBV6-5 and J is TRBJ2-7; D unresolved. CDR1 and CDR2 (germline): MNHEY, SVGAGI. The CDR3 loop spans 13 amino acids. V was trimmed by 0 bases and J by 5 bases, leaving 8 bases between them. CDR3 sequence reads: CASSYSSGNEQYF. Written as DNA, the CDR3 is TGTGCCAGCAGTTACTCGTCGGGTAACGAGCAGTACTTC.

The table lists this clone with a few counts. The chain uses TRBV7-9 and TRBJ2-7; D is possibly TRBD2 (5 bases). CDR1 SEHNR and CDR2 FQNEAQ come from the germline V gene (reference sequence). The length of the CDR3 is 11 residues. The V end lost 2 bases, the J end lost 7 bases, and 6 bases lay between the germline ends. In DNA form, the CDR3 reads TGTGCCAGCAGCTTACCGGGAGAGCAGTACTTC. Its translation is CASSLPGEQYF.

The genes are TRBV19 and TRBJ2-1, with TRBD2 matching over 9 bases. The CDR3 is 13 amino acids. V was clipped by 8 bases and J by 7 bases; unmatched bases: 6. CDR1 is LNHDA, CDR2 SQIVND, per germline (reference sequence). CDR3 coding DNA: TGTGCCAGTGCGCTGCGGGAGGGGAATGAGCAGTTCTTC. It encodes CASALREGNEQFF.

V gene TRBV6-1 combines with J gene TRBJ2-7; 11 nucleotides agree with TRBD1. The CDR3 runs 16 residues. V trimming: 3 bases; J trimming: 6 bases; junction bases outside the gene matches: 10. Germline V gives CDR1 MNHNS, CDR2 SASEGT. The CDR3 sequence is CASSDPGTGGVGEQYF. The CDR3 DNA follows: TGTGCCAGCAGTGACCCCGGGACAGGGGGTGTGGGCGAGCAGTACTTC.

In its sample, this clone was seen a few times. At the DNA level, this CDR3 is encoded by other sequences in the same sample as well. J is TRBJ2-2 and V is TRBV27, with TRBD2 identical over 10 bases. V lost 6 bases, J lost 4 bases, and 2 bases stayed unmatched. The CDR3 extends over 14 amino acids. Per germline, CDR1 MNHEY and CDR2 SMNVEV (reference sequence). CDR3 nucleotide sequence: TGTGCCAGCAGGGTAGCGGGAGGCACCGGGGAGCTGTTTTTT. Translating gives CASRVAGGTGELFF.

The count of this clone is one. V is TRBV7-2 and J is TRBJ1-3; D possibly corresponds to TRBD1 (6 bases). The V end was cut by 5 bases, the J end by 0 bases, with 23 bases between. This CDR3 spans 19 amino acids. CDR1 and CDR2 from the germline V gene are SGHTA and FQGNSA. CDR3 amino acids: CASSNQIGTLSYSGNTIYF. DNA for the CDR3: TGTGCCAGCAGCAACCAGATCGGGACACTTAGTTACTCTGGAAACACCATATATTTT.

The chain couples TRBV5-6 to TRBJ2-3; no reliable D call. V was trimmed by 0 bases and J by 5 bases, leaving 7 bases between them. Germline CDR1 is SGHDT and CDR2 is YYEEEE. The CDR3 sequence is 13 residues long. The DNA of the CDR3 is TGTGCCAGCAGCTTGGGTGCGATAGATACGCAGTATTTT. Its translation is CASSLGAIDTQYF.

The chain couples TRBV6-5 to TRBJ2-2, with TRBD2 matching over 8 bases. V was pared by 11 bases and J by 5 bases, with 1 base of the junction left unmatched. There are 11 residues in the CDR3. Germline assignment: CDR1 MNHEY and CDR2 SVGAGI. The CDR3 is CAASGTGELFF. CDR3 DNA sequence: TGTGCCGCTAGCGGGACCGGGGAGCTGTTTTTT.

V is TRBV19 and J is TRBJ2-7, with TRBD1 matching over 9 bases. V dropped 4 bases and J dropped 3; count of bases not matched to a gene: 10. This CDR3 is 16 amino acids long. Per the germline V gene, CDR1 is LNHDA and CDR2 is SQIVND (reference sequence). The CDR3 here is CASSTLPGQGIYEQYF. The CDR3 coding sequence is TGTGCCAGTAGTACACTTCCGGGACAGGGCATCTACGAGCAGTACTTC.

The rearrangement joins TRBV9 to TRBJ2-3; 12 nucleotides agree with TRBD2. The CDR3 consists of 17 residues. With V trimmed by 4 bases and J by 10 bases, 16 bases remained unmatched. CDR1 and CDR2 from the germline V gene are SGDLS and YYNGEE. CDR3 bases: TGTGCCAGCAGCAGATCCGGACTAGCGGGAACCTCAGCCGCGCAGTATTTT. Its protein product is CASSRSGLAGTSAAQYF.

The gene calls are TRBV6-5 and TRBJ2-2; 9 bases line up with TRBD2. Unmatched junction bases numbered 4, after V lost 6 bases and J lost 2 bases. From germline, CDR1 is MNHEY and CDR2 SVGAGI. The CDR3 is made up of 15 amino acids. CDR3 bases: TGTGCCAGCAGCGGACTAGCGCCAAACACCGGGGAGCTGTTTTTT. Its translation: CASSGLAPNTGELFF.

The rearrangement links TRBV6-1 to TRBJ2-2; D gene uncertain. In germline, CDR1 is MNHNS, CDR2 SASEGT. The CDR3 is 12 amino acids. Trimming shortened V by 6 bases and J by 4 bases, and 6 bases separated the two germline ends. In DNA, the CDR3 is TGTGCCAGCAGCCAGACCACCGGGGAGCTGTTTTTT. Encoded protein: CASSQTTGELFF.

V gene TRBV4-2 combines with J gene TRBJ2-3; D unresolved. V was shortened by 1 base and J by 1 base, with 12 bases between the two germline ends. CDR1 LGHNA and CDR2 YNFKEQ come from the germline V gene. CDR3 size: 16 residues. CDR3 loop: CASSQGAQTGTDTQYF. For the CDR3, the DNA is TGTGCCAGCAGCCAAGGGGCCCAGACTGGCACAGATACGCAGTATTTT.

A single count supports this clone. The rearrangement uses TRBV7-6 and TRBJ2-7; 10 bases fit TRBD1. This CDR3 region has 14 residues. Germline CDR1 is SGHVS and CDR2 is FNYEAQ. V lost 3 bases and J lost 5; bases outside the gene matches: 4. This chain's CDR3 is CASSLWTGGHEQYF. As DNA, the CDR3 is TGTGCCAGCAGCTTGTGGACAGGGGGGCACGAGCAGTACTTC.

The chain employs TRBV11-2 and TRBJ2-1; 7 bases match TRBD2. The CDR3 covers 16 residues. Trimming at V came to 3 bases and at J to 5 bases, leaving 10 bases not matched to a gene. Per the germline V gene, CDR1 is SGHAT and CDR2 is FQNNGV. The CDR3 DNA is TGTGCCAGCAGCTTTTGGTCGGGACTAAAAGACAATGAGCAGTTCTTC. Protein product: CASSFWSGLKDNEQFF.

This clone was seen a single time. The rearrangement links TRBV19 to TRBJ2-1; 9 bases match TRBD2. Germline V lookup: CDR1 LNHDA, CDR2 SQIVND (reference sequence). With V trimmed by 0 bases and J by 5 bases, 5 bases remained unmatched. The CDR3 runs to 16 residues. CDR3 sequence (DNA): TGTGCCAGTAGTATAGAGACTAGCGGACGTAACAATGAGCAGTTCTTC. Translating it yields CASSIETSGRNNEQFF.